The 5 T cell receptor beta chains listed next were all sequenced from one sample in a study of cytomegalovirus exposure and HLA in healthy donors. PCR primers comprised 60 Vbeta and 13 Jbeta primers. The assay was immunoSEQ multiplex PCR, and TCRdb's table has in-frame clones only and misses some. This repertoire includes around 140,000 clones. The sequenced sample was PBMCs. Receptor source: a woman aged 18 to 35 in good health and CMV-seronegative.

The chain carries TRBV27 and TRBJ2-5; 10 bases match TRBD1. Near its end, the DNA agrees better with TRBJ2-7, so the J call may be wrong. This CDR3 comprises 12 residues. CDR1 MNHEY and CDR2 SMNVEV come from the germline V gene (reference sequence). CDR3 protein: CASSRDRGEQYF. CDR3 in DNA: TGTGCCAGCAGCCGGGACAGGGGCGAGCAGTACTTC.

The chain recombines TRBV6-1 with TRBJ2-7; 8 bases match TRBD2. V trimming: 5 bases; J trimming: 5 bases; junction bases outside the gene matches: 8. The length of the CDR3 is 14 residues. Per germline, CDR1 MNHNS and CDR2 SASEGT. The chain's CDR3 is CASSPTGGNDEQYF. Written as DNA, the CDR3 is TGTGCCAGCAGTCCTACGGGAGGGAACGACGAGCAGTACTTC.

The rearrangement uses TRBV4-2 and TRBJ2-3; TRBD1 matches 7 bases. V was clipped by 1 base and J by 3 bases; unmatched bases: 10. The CDR3 contains 17 residues. Germline V gene data show CDR1 as LGHNA and CDR2 as YNFKEQ. The chain's CDR3 is CASSQVTAGGLTDTQYF. As DNA, the CDR3 is TGTGCCAGCAGCCAAGTGACAGCAGGGGGATTGACAGATACGCAGTATTTT.

The chain links TRBV7-9 to TRBJ1-1; D unclear. Trimming stripped 5 bases from V and 1 base from J, with 17 bases between. This CDR3 has 16 residues. The germline gives CDR1 SEHNR, CDR2 FQNEAQ (reference sequence). CDR3 residues: CASSPAFGVRNTEAFF. In DNA form, the CDR3 reads TGTGCCAGCAGCCCAGCGTTCGGAGTAAGGAACACTGAAGCTTTCTTT.

The chain employs TRBV6-1 and TRBJ1-2; possibly TRBD1 for D (6 bases). The germline V and J ends were trimmed by 5 bases and 5 bases, with 15 bases remaining between them. Germline V gene lookup returns CDR1 MNHNS and CDR2 SASEGT. CDR3 length: 14 residues. CDR3 region: CASSIVGAPYGYTF. The CDR3 bases are TGTGCCAGCAGTATTGTGGGGGCGCCTTATGGCTACACCTTC.